This TCR beta chain was retrieved from a study of T-cell reconstitution after alpha-beta-depleted transplantation in children. Germline V gene lookup returns CDR1 SQVTM and CDR2 ANQGSEA. The length of the CDR3 is 14 residues. V shed 2 bases and J shed 5 bases, with 15 bases lying between them. Preparation of the TCRbeta library involved a method that used unique molecular identifiers. In TCRdb, the PCR reads were re-called with MiXCR into one record per CDR3 protein. The sample has approximately 390,000 distinct CDR3 sequences; about a tenth are singletons. This clonotype appeared many times. The sequencing used PBMCs from the stem cell graft donor, collected from the stem cell graft. The clonotype originates from a human donor who donated a stem cell graft to a child with acute myeloid leukemia. This sequence joins TRBV29-1 and TRBJ2-5; D is perhaps TRBD2 (7 bases). CDR3: CSVESRGQLETQYF. The CDR3 DNA sequence: TGCAGCGTTGAATCGCGGGGGCAGCTGGAGACCCAGTACTTC.